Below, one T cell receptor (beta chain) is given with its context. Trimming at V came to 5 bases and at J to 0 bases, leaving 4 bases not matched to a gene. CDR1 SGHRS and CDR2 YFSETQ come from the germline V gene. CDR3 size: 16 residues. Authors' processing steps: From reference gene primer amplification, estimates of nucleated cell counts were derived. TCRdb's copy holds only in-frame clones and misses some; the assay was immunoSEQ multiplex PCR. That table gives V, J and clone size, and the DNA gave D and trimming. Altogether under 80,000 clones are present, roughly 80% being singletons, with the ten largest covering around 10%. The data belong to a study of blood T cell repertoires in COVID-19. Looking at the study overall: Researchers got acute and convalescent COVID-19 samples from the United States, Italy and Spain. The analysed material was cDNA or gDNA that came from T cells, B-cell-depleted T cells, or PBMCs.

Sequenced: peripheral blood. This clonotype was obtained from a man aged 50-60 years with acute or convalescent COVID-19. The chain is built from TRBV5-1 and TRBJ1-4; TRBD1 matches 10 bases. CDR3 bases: TGCGCCAGCAGTGTGACAGGGGGCGCAACTAATGAAAAACTGTTTTTT. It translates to CASSVTGGATNEKLFF.